The clone carrying this T cell receptor (beta chain) was counted only a few times. Its antigen is undetermined. Trimming at V came to 4 bases and at J to 9 bases, leaving 15 bases not matched to a gene. The CDR3 extends over 16 amino acids. CDR1 is SGDLS, CDR2 YYNGEE, per germline. The TCRbeta library was prepared with unique molecular identifiers. One entry per CDR3 protein, called by TCRdb with MiXCR from the PCR reads. The sample has fewer than 400,000 distinct CDR3 sequences; around 25% are singletons. This entry belongs to a study of T-cell reconstitution after alpha-beta-depleted transplantation in children. Study-level points and caveats: As was reported, about two months after transplant, alpha-beta T cells came from several hundred expanded graft clones. T-cell counts and diversity were attributed mostly to newly produced T cells one year after transplant.

The material sequenced was PBMCs, mostly from graft donor cells, taken 180 days after TCRalphabeta/CD19-depleted stem cell transplant. The TCR was taken from a male patient under 18 who had a stem cell transplant for acute lymphoblastic leukemia, so the T cells may come from the graft donor. This chain links TRBV9 with TRBJ2-1; TRBD2 agrees at 8 bases. CDR3 coding DNA: TGTGCCAGCAGCCCCCAGTTCCGCGGGAGGTCGGGTGAGCAGTTCTTC. Translation gives CASSPQFRGRSGEQFF.